These 14 T cell receptor beta chains were all obtained from the same sample, sequenced in a study of blood T cell repertoires in COVID-19. Using immunoSEQ multiplex PCR, the repertoire was profiled, and TCRdb retains in-frame clones only, with some absent. The sample lists 450,000 to 500,000 clones; 80% to 90% were seen once. Sequenced material: peripheral blood. These receptor sequences come from a human donor in a cohort sampled during active COVID-19.

This chain uses TRBV7-2 with TRBJ1-3, with 10 bases fitting TRBD1. The CDR3 extends over 13 amino acids. V lost 5 bases to trimming and J lost 8 bases; unmatched junction nucleotides: 3. The germline V gene encodes CDR1 SGHTA and CDR2 FQGNSA. CDR3 loop: CASSGQGGDTIYF. The CDR3 DNA is TGTGCCAGCAGCGGACAGGGGGGTGACACCATATATTTT.

The V call is TRBV9, the J call TRBJ1-5; weak D call: TRBD1 (6 bases). Germline CDR1 reads SGDLS; CDR2 reads YYNGEE. The CDR3 runs to 15 residues. V was pared by 4 bases and J by 4 bases, with 15 bases between. For the CDR3, the DNA is TGTGCCAGCAGCCCAGAAGGGACACAAAATCAGCCCCAGCATTTT. This translates into CASSPEGTQNQPQHF.

This sequence joins TRBV4-2 and TRBJ2-5; weak D call: TRBD1 (8 bases). The CDR3 extends over 16 amino acids. CDR1 is LGHNA and CDR2 is YNFKEQ in the germline V gene. V lost 1 base and J lost 2, with 14 bases in between. The CDR3 loop reads CASSQADREGQETQYF. CDR3 DNA: TGTGCCAGCAGCCAAGCGGACAGGGAGGGACAAGAGACCCAGTACTTC.

This clone was seen more than once but under ten times. V and J are TRBV19 and TRBJ2-7, with 11 nucleotides matching TRBD1. From germline, CDR1 is LNHDA and CDR2 SQIVND (reference sequence). Unmatched junction bases numbered 7, after V lost 3 bases and J lost 6 bases. This CDR3 has 15 amino acids. CDR3: CASSIFTGTGGEQYF. CDR3 DNA sequence: TGTGCCAGTAGTATCTTCACCGGGACAGGGGGCGAGCAGTACTTC.

This clone has only one observation. The chain employs TRBV3-1 (or the pseudogene TRBV3-2) and TRBJ1-1; TRBD1 matches 9 bases. Germline assignment: CDR1 LGHDT and CDR2 YNNKEL (reference sequence). The CDR3 runs 15 residues. J gave up 8 bases and V 4 bases, and 11 bases lay outside the gene matches. The CDR3 here is CASSPVPTGGREAFF. In DNA form, the CDR3 reads TGTGCCAGCAGCCCAGTCCCAACAGGGGGCCGAGAAGCTTTCTTT.

This clone showed up just a few times. For the CDR3, the DNA is TGCAGCGTCGAGGGACAGGGGATTGAAAAACTGTTTTTT. This gives the protein CSVEGQGIEKLFF. The chain is built from TRBV29-1 and TRBJ1-4, with 10 bases identical to TRBD1. CDR3 size: 13 residues. V was pared by 6 bases and J by 7 bases, with 5 bases of the junction left unmatched. CDR1 is SQVTM, CDR2 ANQGSEA, per germline.

This sequence joins TRBV18 and TRBJ2-7, with TRBD1 identical over 9 bases. The CDR3 extends over 15 amino acids. Germline V gives CDR1 KGHSH, CDR2 LQKENI. The V gene end was trimmed by 3 bases and the J gene end by 1 base; junction bases not matched to a gene: 4. This CDR3 is CASSPPGTGSYEQYF. Written as DNA, the CDR3 is TGTGCCAGCTCACCTCCCGGGACAGGGTCCTACGAGCAGTACTTC.

This chain joins TRBV29-1 and TRBJ2-7, with TRBD1 matching 10 bases. V trimming: 1 base; J trimming: 6 bases; junction bases outside the gene matches: 6. CDR1 and CDR2 from the germline V gene are SQVTM and ANQGSEA. The CDR3 length is 14 residues. The CDR3 reads CSVEAGTGVGEQYF. The CDR3 region has the DNA TGCAGCGTTGAAGCGGGGACAGGGGTTGGCGAGCAGTACTTC.

The genes are TRBV19 and TRBJ1-5; the match to TRBD1 covers 8 bases. The V and J ends lost 8 bases and 6 bases, in that order; junction bases with no gene match: 9. The CDR3 loop spans 14 amino acids. Germline V gives CDR1 LNHDA, CDR2 SQIVND (reference sequence). CDR3 sequence: CASGPGGWGQPQHF. In nucleotides, the CDR3 is TGTGCCAGTGGTCCAGGGGGCTGGGGTCAGCCCCAGCATTTT. Combining the CDR3 with reference TRBV19 and TRBJ1-5 gives the whole variable domain DGGITQSPKYLFRKEGQNVTLSCEQNLNHDAMYWYRQDPGQGLRLIYYSQIVNDFQKGDIAEGYSVSREKKESFPLTVTSAQKNPTAFYLCASGPGGWGQPQHFGDGTRLSIL.

The rearrangement uses TRBV5-5 and TRBJ2-2; D is possibly TRBD2 (6 bases). V was pared by 0 bases and J by 0 bases, with 12 bases between. The CDR3 consists of 17 residues. Germline V gene sequence: CDR1 SGHKS, CDR2 YYEKEE (reference sequence). The CDR3 loop is CASSLVASAANTGELFF. CDR3 coding DNA: TGTGCCAGCAGCTTGGTCGCTAGCGCCGCGAACACCGGGGAGCTGTTTTTT.

The chain is built from TRBV9 and TRBJ1-3, with TRBD1 matching over 7 bases. Germline values: CDR1 SGDLS, CDR2 YYNGEE. This CDR3 comprises 14 residues. Losses at the gene ends were 4 bases for V and 4 bases for J; bases not matched to a gene: 5. The DNA for the CDR3 is TGTGCCAGCAGCCTCGGGACAGTAGGAAACACCATATATTTT. Encoded protein: CASSLGTVGNTIYF.

The gene calls are TRBV6-5 and TRBJ2-5, with D possibly matching TRBD1 (5 bases). The CDR3 has 13 residues. The V and J ends lost 2 bases and 4 bases respectively, with 8 bases between them. From germline, CDR1 is MNHEY and CDR2 SVGAGI. This CDR3 is CASSYVRGETQYF. For the CDR3, the DNA is TGTGCCAGCAGTTACGTAAGGGGAGAGACCCAGTACTTC.

V gene TRBV6-5 combines with J gene TRBJ2-7, with 9 bases matching TRBD2. The CDR3 contains 15 residues. J lost 3 bases, V lost 5 bases, and 8 bases had no gene match. CDR1 is MNHEY, CDR2 SVGAGI, per germline. CDR3 coding DNA: TGTGCCAGCAGTATTGGACTAGCGAGACACTACGAGCAGTACTTC. It is translated as CASSIGLARHYEQYF.

The chain links TRBV30 to TRBJ1-2; 7 bases fit TRBD1. The trim removed 0 bases at V and 2 bases at J, leaving 12 bases unmatched. CDR3 length equals 17 residues. Germline V lookup: CDR1 GTSNPN, CDR2 SVGIG (reference sequence). The CDR3 bases are TGTGCCTGGAGTGTACAACAGGGGAGGCCCTTAAACTATGGCTACACCTTC. This encodes CAWSVQQGRPLNYGYTF.